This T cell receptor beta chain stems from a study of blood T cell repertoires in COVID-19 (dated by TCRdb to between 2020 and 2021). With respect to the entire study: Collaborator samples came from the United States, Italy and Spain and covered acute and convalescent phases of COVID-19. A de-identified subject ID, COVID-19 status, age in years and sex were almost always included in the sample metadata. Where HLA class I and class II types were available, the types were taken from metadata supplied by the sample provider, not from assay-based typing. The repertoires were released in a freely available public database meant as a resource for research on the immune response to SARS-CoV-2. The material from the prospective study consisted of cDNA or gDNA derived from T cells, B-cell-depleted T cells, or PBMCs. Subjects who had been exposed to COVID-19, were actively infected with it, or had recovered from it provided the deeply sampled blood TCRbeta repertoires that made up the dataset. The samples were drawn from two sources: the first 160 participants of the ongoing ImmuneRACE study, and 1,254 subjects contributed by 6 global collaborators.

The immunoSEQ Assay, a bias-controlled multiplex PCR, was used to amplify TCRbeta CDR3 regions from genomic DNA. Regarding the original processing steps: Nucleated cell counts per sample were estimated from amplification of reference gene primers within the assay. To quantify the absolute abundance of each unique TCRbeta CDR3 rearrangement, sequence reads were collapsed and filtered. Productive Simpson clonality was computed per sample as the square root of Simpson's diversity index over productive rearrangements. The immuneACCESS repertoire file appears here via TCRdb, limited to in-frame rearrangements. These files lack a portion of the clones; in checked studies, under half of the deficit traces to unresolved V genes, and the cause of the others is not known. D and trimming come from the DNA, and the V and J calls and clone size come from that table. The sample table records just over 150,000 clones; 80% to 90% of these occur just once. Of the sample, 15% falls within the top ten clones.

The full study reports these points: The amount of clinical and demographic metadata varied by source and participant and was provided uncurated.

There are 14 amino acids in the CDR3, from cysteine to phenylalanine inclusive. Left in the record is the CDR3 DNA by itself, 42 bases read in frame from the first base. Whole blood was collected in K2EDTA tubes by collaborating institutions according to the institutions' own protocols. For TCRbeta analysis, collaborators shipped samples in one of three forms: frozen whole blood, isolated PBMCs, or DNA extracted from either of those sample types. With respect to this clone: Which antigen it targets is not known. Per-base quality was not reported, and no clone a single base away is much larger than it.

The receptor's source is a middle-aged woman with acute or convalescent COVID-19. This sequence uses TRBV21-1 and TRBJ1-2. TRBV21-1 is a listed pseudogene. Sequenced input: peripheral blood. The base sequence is TGTGCCAGCAGCAAAGAGCTGCACTTCTATGGCTACACCTTC. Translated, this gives CASSKELHFYGYTF.